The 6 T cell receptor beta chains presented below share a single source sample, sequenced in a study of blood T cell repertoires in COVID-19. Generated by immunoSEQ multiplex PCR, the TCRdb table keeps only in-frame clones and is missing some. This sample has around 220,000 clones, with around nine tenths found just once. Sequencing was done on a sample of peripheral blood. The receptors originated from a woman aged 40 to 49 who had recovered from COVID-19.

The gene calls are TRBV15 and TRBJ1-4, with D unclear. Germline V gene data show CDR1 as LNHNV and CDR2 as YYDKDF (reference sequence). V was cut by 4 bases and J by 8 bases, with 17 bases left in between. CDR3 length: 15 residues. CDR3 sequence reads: CATSTSDSPREKLFF. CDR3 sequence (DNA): TGTGCCACCAGCACCTCGGACTCTCCCCGGGAAAAACTGTTTTTT. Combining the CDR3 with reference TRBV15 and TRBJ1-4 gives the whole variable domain DAMVIQNPRYQVTQFGKPVTLSCSQTLNHNVMYWYQQKSSQAPKLLFHYYDKDFNNEADTPDNFQSRRPNTSFCFLDIRSPGLGDTAMYLCATSTSDSPREKLFFGSGTQLSVL.

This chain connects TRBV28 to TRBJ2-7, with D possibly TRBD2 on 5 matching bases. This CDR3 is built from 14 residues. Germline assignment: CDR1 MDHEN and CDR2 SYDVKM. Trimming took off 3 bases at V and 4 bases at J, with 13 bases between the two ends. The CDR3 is CASSLASTEYEQYF. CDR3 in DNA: TGTGCCAGCAGTTTGGCTAGCACGGAGTACGAGCAGTACTTC.

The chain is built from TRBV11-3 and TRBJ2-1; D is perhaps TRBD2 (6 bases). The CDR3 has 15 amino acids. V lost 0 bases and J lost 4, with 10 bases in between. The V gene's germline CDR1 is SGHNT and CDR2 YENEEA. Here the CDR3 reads CASSLDGDSYNEQFF. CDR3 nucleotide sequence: TGTGCCAGCAGCTTAGACGGGGACTCGTACAATGAGCAGTTCTTC.

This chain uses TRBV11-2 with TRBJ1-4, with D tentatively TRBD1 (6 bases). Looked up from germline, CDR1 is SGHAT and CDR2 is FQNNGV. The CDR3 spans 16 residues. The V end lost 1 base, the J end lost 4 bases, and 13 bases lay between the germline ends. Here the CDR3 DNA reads TGTGCCAGCAGCTTAGTCGCAGGACAGCTTAATGAAAAACTGTTTTTT. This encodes CASSLVAGQLNEKLFF.

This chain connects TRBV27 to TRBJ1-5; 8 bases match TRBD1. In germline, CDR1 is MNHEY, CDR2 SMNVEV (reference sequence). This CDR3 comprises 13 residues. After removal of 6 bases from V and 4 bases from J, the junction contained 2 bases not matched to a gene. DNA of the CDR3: TGTGCCAGCAGACGACAGGGGAATCAGCCCCAGCATTTT. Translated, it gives CASRRQGNQPQHF.

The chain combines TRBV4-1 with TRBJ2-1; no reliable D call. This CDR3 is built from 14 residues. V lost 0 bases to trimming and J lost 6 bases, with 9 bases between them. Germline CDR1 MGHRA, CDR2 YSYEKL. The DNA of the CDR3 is TGCGCCAGCAGCCAAGATCCCAGGCGCAATGAGCAGTTCTTC. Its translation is CASSQDPRRNEQFF.